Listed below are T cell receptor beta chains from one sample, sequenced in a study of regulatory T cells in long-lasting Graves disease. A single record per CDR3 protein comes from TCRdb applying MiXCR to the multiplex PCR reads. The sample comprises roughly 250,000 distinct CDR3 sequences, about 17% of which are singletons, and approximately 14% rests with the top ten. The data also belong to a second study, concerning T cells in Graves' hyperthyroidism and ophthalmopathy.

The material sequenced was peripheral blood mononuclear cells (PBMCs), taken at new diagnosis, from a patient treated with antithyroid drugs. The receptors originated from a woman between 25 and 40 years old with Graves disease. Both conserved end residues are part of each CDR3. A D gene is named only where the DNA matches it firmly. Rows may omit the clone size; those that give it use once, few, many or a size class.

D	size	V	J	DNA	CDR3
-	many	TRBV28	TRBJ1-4	TGTGCCAGCAGTTTAAGGGGGGCGGTTAATGAAAAACTGTTTTTT	CASSLRGAVNEKLFF
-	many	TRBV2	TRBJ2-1	TGTGCCACCTCTTCGGGGGACCCAGGCAATGAGCAGTTCTTC	CATSSGDPGNEQFF
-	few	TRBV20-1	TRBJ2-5	TGCAGTCCTTGGGGGGTCTGGGAGACCCAGTACTTC	CSPWGVWETQYF
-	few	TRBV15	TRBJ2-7	TGTGCCACCAGCAGAGGAAGGAGCGAGCAGTACTTC	CATSRGRSEQYF
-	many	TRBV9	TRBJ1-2	TGTGCCAGCTCACACCGTCTGGGGGCTGGCTACACCTTC	CASSHRLGAGYTF
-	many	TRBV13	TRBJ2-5	TGTGCCAGCAGCTCCCGACTCGGCGGTGAGACCCAGTACTTC	CASSSRLGGETQYF
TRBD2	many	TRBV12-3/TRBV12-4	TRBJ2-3	TGTGCCAGCAGTTCTACTAGCGGGGGGGCCAAAGATACGCAGTATTTT	CASSSTSGGAKDTQYF
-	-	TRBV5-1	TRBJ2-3	TGCGCCAGCAGCATGGGTCCGACTTCCAGCACAGATACGCAGTATTTT	CASSMGPTSSTDTQYF
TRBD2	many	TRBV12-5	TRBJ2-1	TGTGCTAGTGGTTTGTTCCGAACTAGCGGGGCCAATGAGCAGTTCTTC	CASGLFRTSGANEQFF
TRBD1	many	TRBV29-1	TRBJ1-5	TGCAGCGTTAGGGACAGGGGCCGCAATCAGCCCCAGCATTTT	CSVRDRGRNQPQHF
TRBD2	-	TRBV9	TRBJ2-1	TGTGCCAGCAGCCCTCTGCGGGGGGCCTACAATGAGCAGTTCTTC	CASSPLRGAYNEQFF
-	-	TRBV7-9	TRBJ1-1	TGTGCCAGCAGCTTAGGACAGGCGATGAACACTGAAGCTTTCTTT	CASSLGQAMNTEAFF
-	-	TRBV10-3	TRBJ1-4	TGTGCCATCAGCAGGGAATTAAATGAAAAACTGTTTTTT	CAISRELNEKLFF
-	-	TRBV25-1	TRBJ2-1	TGTGCCAGCAGTGAATTCAAGGGTAATTTTAGTGAGCAGTTCTTC	CASSEFKGNFSEQFF
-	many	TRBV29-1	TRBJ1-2	TGCAGCTCCGTGGGGGCCAACTATGGCTACACCTTC	CSSVGANYGYTF
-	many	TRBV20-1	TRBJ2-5	TGCAGTGCTAGAACTAGAAACCAAGAGACCCAGTACTTC	CSARTRNQETQYF
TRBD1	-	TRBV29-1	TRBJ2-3	TGCAGCGTTGAAGGGGACAGGGGGCGGACAGATACGCAGTATTTT	CSVEGDRGRTDTQYF
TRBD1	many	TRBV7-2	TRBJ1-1	TGTGCCAGCAGCCCTGGGACAGCGAACACTGAAGCTTTCTTT	CASSPGTANTEAFF
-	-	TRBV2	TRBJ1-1	TGTGCCAGCAGCAACAGCCCCGATGAAGCTTTCTTT	CASSNSPDEAFF
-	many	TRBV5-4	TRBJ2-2	TGTGCCAGCAGCCGTGGACAGCTATTCAACACCGGGGAGCTGTTTTTT	CASSRGQLFNTGELFF
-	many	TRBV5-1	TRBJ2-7	TGCGCCAGCAGCCCCCTAGGCGGACAGAGCTCCTACGAGCAGTACTTC	CASSPLGGQSSYEQYF
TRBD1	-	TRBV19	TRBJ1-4	TGTACCACTAAACGACAGGGGGTTAATGAAAAACTGTTTTTT	CTTKRQGVNEKLFF
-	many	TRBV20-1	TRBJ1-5	TGCAGTGCTAGAGATCTTAGGACATCGGGGAAACCCCAGCATTTT	CSARDLRTSGKPQHF
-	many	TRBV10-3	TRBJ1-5	TGTGCCATCAGTGGACAGGGCAATCAGCCCCAGCATTTT	CAISGQGNQPQHF
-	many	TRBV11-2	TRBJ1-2	TGTGCCAGCAGCTCCCTAGTTGGAAGGGATACTAACTATGGCTACACCTTC	CASSSLVGRDTNYGYTF
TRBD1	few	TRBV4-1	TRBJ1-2	TGCGCCAGCAGCCCGGCCGGGACAGGGTACGGGCCCTATGGCTACACCTTC	CASSPAGTGYGPYGYTF
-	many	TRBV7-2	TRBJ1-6	TGTGCCAGCAGCGACGGGACCCACTATAATTCACCCCTCCACTTT	CASSDGTHYNSPLHF
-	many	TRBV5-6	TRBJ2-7	TGTGCCAGCATCTCCAATGGGGGCCTCGTCTACGAGCAGTACTTC	CASISNGGLVYEQYF